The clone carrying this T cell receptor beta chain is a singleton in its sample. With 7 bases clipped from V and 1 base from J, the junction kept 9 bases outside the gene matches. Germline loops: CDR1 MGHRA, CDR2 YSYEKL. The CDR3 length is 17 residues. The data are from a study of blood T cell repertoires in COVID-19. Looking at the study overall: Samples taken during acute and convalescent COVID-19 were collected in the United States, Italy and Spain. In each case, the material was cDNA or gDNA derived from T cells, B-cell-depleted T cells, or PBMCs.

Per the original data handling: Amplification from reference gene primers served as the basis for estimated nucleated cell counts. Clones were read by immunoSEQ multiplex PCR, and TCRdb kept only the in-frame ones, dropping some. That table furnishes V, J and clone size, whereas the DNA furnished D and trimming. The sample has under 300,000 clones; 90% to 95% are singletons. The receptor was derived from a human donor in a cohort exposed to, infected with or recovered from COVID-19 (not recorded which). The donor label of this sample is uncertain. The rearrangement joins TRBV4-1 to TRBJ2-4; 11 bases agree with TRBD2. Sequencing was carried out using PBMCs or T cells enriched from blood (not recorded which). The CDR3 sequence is CASMGPSGGRAKNIQYF. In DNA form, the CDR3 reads TGCGCCAGCATGGGTCCTAGCGGGGGGCGGGCCAAAAACATTCAGTACTTC.